This entry is about one TCR beta chain. The antigen is undetermined. CD4+ cell separation produced CD45RA+ naive and CD45RA-negative memory subsets. The data belong to a study of shared clonotypes between healthy human individuals. Background on the study: The composition of the donors was a couple of women and a few men aged 18 to 49. Plates per donor: three CD4 naive, three CD4 memory, two CD8 naive, one CD8 memory. Study-wide findings and caveats: Some naive CD4 clonotypes, roughly 4.7%, turned up in common across a few donors.

Profiled with immunoSEQ multiplex PCR; TCRdb holds only in-frame clones, not every one. This sample has approximately 530,000 clones, with 90% to 97% found just once. Germline loops: CDR1 SGHNT, CDR2 YYREEE (reference sequence). Trimming took off 4 bases at V and 3 bases at J, with 17 bases between the two ends. The CDR3 contains 15 residues. The material sequenced was naive CD4+ T cells sorted from blood. This sample's subset: CD45RA+ positively selected. The source is a woman under 40 in good health. J is TRBJ2-7 and V is TRBV5-4, with TRBD1 as a possible D gene (6 bases). As DNA, the CDR3 is TGTGCCAGCAGCCAAGGGACAACCGGGATCTACGAGCAGTACTTC. Amino acid sequence: CASSQGTTGIYEQYF.